The subject of this entry is one T cell receptor (beta chain). The antigen is not known. Germline loops: CDR1 MRHNA, CDR2 SNTAGT. The CDR3 runs to 15 residues. J gave up 4 bases and V 6 bases, and 8 bases lay outside the gene matches. This sample is drawn from a study of siplizumab effects on memory and regulatory T cells. TCR templates, about 100,000 per sample, were assayed. The method was immunoSEQ multiplex PCR; TCRdb's version includes in-frame clones alone and lacks a portion of them. The data contain 94,000 or so clones, roughly 96% of them singletons. Study outcomes and limitations: Unstimulated subsets were the mapping target of only a minor fraction of alloreactive clones. The diversity of naive T cells seemed greater than that of memory cells, and their alloresponse contribution seemed major.

The source material was naive CD4+ T cells sorted from blood. The sequence was obtained from a human donor in good health. V and J are TRBV6-4 and TRBJ2-3, with 9 bases that match TRBD2. The CDR3 loop is CASSSGGGAADTQYF. The CDR3 DNA follows: TGTGCCAGCAGCTCCGGCGGGGGGGCTGCAGATACGCAGTATTTT.